This TCR beta chain originates from a study of cytomegalovirus exposure and HLA in healthy donors. 13 Jbeta primers and 60 Vbeta primers were used for the PCR. Profiling relied on immunoSEQ multiplex PCR, and the TCRdb table lists in-frame clones only, not all of them. Here the sample spans 120,000 to 150,000 clones, more than 60% being singletons. As to this clone: Its antigen remains unidentified.

Broader study findings: Earlier analysis yielded a pattern in which most TCR beta V segments were productive about 87% or about 30% of the time.

This CDR3 is built from 15 residues. Trimming stripped 0 bases from V and 5 bases from J, with 10 bases between. CDR1 and CDR2 (germline): MNHNS, SASEGT. This clonotype was obtained from a male donor in good health and CMV-seronegative. The specimen was PBMCs. The rearrangement uses TRBV6-1 and TRBJ1-4; TRBD1 is a possible D gene (6 bases). Here the CDR3 reads CASSEAGQRNEKLFF. As DNA, the CDR3 is TGTGCCAGCAGTGAAGCTGGACAGAGAAATGAAAAACTGTTTTTT.